The 8 T cell receptor beta chains below all came from one sample that was sequenced in a study of beta chain features in type 1 diabetes. Findings of the study overall: Type 1 diabetes patients had TCRB CDR3s that were shorter (moderately but significantly so) in all four CD4+ subsets.

Antigens of these TCRs are unknown. TCRB transcripts that were expressed got sequenced, as all of the isolated RNA had been reverse transcribed. Data came from immunoSEQ multiplex PCR; TCRdb stores just in-frame clones and leaves some out. The profile shows some 150,000 clones, 8.5% to 10% of them singletons. The sequencing sample was made of central memory CD4+ T cells from blood. The receptors stem from a woman aged 30 to 39 with type 1 diabetes.

A few counts support this clone. The chain carries TRBV5-1 and TRBJ2-7, with TRBD1 as a possible D gene (5 bases). The CDR3 is made up of 14 amino acids. Per the germline V gene, CDR1 is SGHRS and CDR2 is YFSETQ. V was cut by 5 bases and J by 5 bases, with 17 bases left in between. The CDR3 loop is CASRGLRWGDEQYF. For the CDR3, the DNA is TGCGCCAGCAGGGGTTTAAGGTGGGGCGACGAGCAGTACTTC.

The chain couples TRBV6-1 to TRBJ2-1, with 7 bases matching TRBD1. CDR3 length: 15 residues. CDR1 is MNHNS and CDR2 is SASEGT in the germline V gene. Trimming at V came to 5 bases and at J to 5 bases, leaving 9 bases not matched to a gene. This CDR3 reads CASSSRQGWDNEQFF. In nucleotides, the CDR3 is TGTGCCAGCAGTTCCCGACAGGGTTGGGACAATGAGCAGTTCTTC.

This chain uses TRBV29-1 with TRBJ1-1; D is perhaps TRBD1 (5 bases). The CDR3 is 13 residues long. The V end was cut by 3 bases, the J end by 1 base, with 9 bases between. Germline CDR1 is SQVTM and CDR2 is ANQGSEA. The CDR3 DNA reads as TGCAGCGTTGAGAGGACACAGAACACTGAAGCTTTCTTT. Its translation is CSVERTQNTEAFF.

The gene calls are TRBV7-9 and TRBJ2-2; D remains unclear. The CDR3 has 15 amino acids. Trimming stripped 2 bases from V and 5 bases from J, with 12 bases between. From germline, CDR1 is SEHNR and CDR2 FQNEAQ (reference sequence). The CDR3: CASSLLGWKTGELFF. The CDR3 DNA sequence: TGTGCCAGCAGCTTACTAGGCTGGAAAACCGGGGAGCTGTTTTTT.

This clone was counted between two and nine times. CDR3 DNA sequence: TGTGCCAGCAGCCCAGGCCCACCGGGACAGGGCTCCTACGAGCAGTACTTC. Protein product: CASSPGPPGQGSYEQYF. The rearrangement joins TRBV5-4 to TRBJ2-7; 9 bases agree with TRBD1. Germline assignment: CDR1 SGHNT and CDR2 YYREEE (reference sequence). The CDR3 extends over 17 amino acids. The junction had 11 bases not matched to a gene; V was cut back by 4 bases and J by 0 bases.

The chain carries TRBV5-1 and TRBJ2-5; 7 bases agree with TRBD2. Per germline, CDR1 SGHRS and CDR2 YFSETQ. CDR3 length: 15 residues. V gave up 0 bases and J gave up 2 bases; unmatched junction bases: 4. CDR3 amino acids: CASSLVGTIQETQYF. The CDR3 coding sequence is TGCGCCAGCAGCTTGGTAGGGACTATACAAGAGACCCAGTACTTC.

This clone was seen only a few times. The chain joins TRBV6-5 to TRBJ1-2; D unresolved. Trimming pared 0 bases from V and 4 bases from J, leaving 12 bases between. This CDR3 region has 15 residues. Germline CDR1 and CDR2: MNHEY and SVGAGI. The CDR3 protein is CASSYSYQQSYGYTF. In DNA, the CDR3 is TGTGCCAGCAGTTACTCGTATCAACAGAGCTATGGCTACACCTTC.

This clone was counted between two and nine times. The chain is built from TRBV29-1 and TRBJ1-2, with D hard to call. V lost 0 bases, J lost 0 bases, and 11 bases lay in between. The CDR3 loop spans 15 amino acids. Per germline, CDR1 SQVTM and CDR2 ANQGSEA. The CDR3 region is CSVEDGLTSNYGYTF. The CDR3 nucleotides are TGCAGCGTTGAAGATGGGCTGACCTCTAACTATGGCTACACCTTC.